This is a list of T cell receptor beta chains from one sample in a study of control samples from healthy donors and cancer patients. Produced via immunoSEQ multiplex PCR; TCRdb's table is partial and in-frame only. The table lists around 190,000 clones, just over 90% of them singletons, with around 1.5% in the top ten. Sequenced input: blood. These TCRs come from a man aged 25 to 45 in good health. The CDR3 runs from the conserved cysteine through the conserved F or W. A D gene is named only where the DNA matches it firmly.

J | D | V | DNA | CDR3
TRBJ1-2 | . | TRBV30 | TGTGCCTGGAATGAGCCGAACTATGGCTACACCTTC | CAWNEPNYGYTF
TRBJ1-2 | . | TRBV7-2 | TGTGCCAGCAGCTTAGATCCCACCCTCTCCGGCTACACCTTC | CASSLDPTLSGYTF
TRBJ1-1 | . | TRBV30 | TGTGCCTGGAGCCCCAGGCGCGCGATCGGTGAAGCTTTCTTT | CAWSPRRAIGEAFF
TRBJ1-2 | . | TRBV6-1 | TGTGCCAGCAGTGAAGTTGGATCCTGGCAGGATGGCTACACCTTC | CASSEVGSWQDGYTF
TRBJ2-7 | . | TRBV10-2 | TGCGCCAGCGGAGGGTCCTCCTACGAGCAGTACTTC | CASGGSSYEQYF
TRBJ1-1 | . | TRBV28 | TGTGCCAGCAGTCCCAGGTCAGGGCTGGGGACTGAAGCTTTCTTT | CASSPRSGLGTEAFF
TRBJ2-3 | TRBD1 | TRBV10-1 | TGCGCCAGCAGTGCCGGGACAGGGGGCACAGATACGCAGTATTTT | CASSAGTGGTDTQYF
TRBJ1-1 | . | TRBV11-2 | TGTGCCAGCAGCTTAGTCCAGGGTTGGGACACTGAAGCTTTCTTT | CASSLVQGWDTEAFF
TRBJ2-7 | . | TRBV6-5 | TGTGCCAGCAGCCGGGACCCATCCTACGAGCAGTACTTC | CASSRDPSYEQYF
TRBJ2-7 | . | TRBV9 | TGTGCCAGCAGCCCTACAGGGACCGAGCAGTACTTC | CASSPTGTEQYF
TRBJ2-7 | TRBD2 | TRBV19 | TGTGCCAGTAGTAGTCGCAGGGGACTAGGCGAGCAGTACTTC | CASSSRRGLGEQYF
TRBJ2-1 | . | TRBV11-2 | TGTGCCAGCAGCTTAGTACGGGAGAGCGATGAGCAGTTCTTC | CASSLVRESDEQFF
TRBJ1-2 | . | TRBV7-2 | TGTGCCAGCAGCTTAGCGGTCCGCTATGGCTACACCTTC | CASSLAVRYGYTF